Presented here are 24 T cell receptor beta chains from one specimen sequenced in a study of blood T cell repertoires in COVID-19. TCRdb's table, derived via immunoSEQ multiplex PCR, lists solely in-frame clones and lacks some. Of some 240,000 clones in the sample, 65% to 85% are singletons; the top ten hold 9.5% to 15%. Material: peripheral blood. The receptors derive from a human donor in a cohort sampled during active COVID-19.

The CDR3 loop reads CASSRSPGTDGGEQYF. The CDR3 nucleotides are TGTGCCAGCAGCCGTTCACCCGGAACAGATGGAGGCGAGCAGTACTTC. J is TRBJ2-7 and V is TRBV9; D may be TRBD2 (5 bases). The length of the CDR3 is 16 residues. In germline, CDR1 is SGDLS, CDR2 YYNGEE. Trimming removed 4 bases at V and 6 bases at J, with 23 bases between.

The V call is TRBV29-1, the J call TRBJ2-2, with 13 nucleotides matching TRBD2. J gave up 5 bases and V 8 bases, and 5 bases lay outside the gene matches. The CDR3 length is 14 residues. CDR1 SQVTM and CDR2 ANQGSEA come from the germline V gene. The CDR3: CSPRLAGGTGELFF. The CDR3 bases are TGCAGCCCTAGACTAGCGGGAGGAACCGGGGAGCTGTTTTTT.

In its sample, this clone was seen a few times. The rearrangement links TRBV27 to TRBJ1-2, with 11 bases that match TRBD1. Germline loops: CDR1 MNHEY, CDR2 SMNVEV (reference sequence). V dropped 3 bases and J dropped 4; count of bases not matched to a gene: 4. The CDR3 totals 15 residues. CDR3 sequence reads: CASSLSGTGGYGYTF. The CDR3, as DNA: TGTGCCAGCAGTTTGTCCGGGACAGGGGGCTATGGCTACACCTTC.

CDR3 amino acids: CASSQGQGLSDTEAFF. CDR3 coding DNA: TGTGCCAGCTCTCAGGGACAGGGACTTTCGGACACTGAAGCTTTCTTT. The rearrangement links TRBV18 to TRBJ1-1, with 9 bases that match TRBD1. V lost 6 bases, J lost 3 bases, and 11 bases stayed unmatched. This CDR3 has 16 amino acids. Germline CDR1 reads KGHSH; CDR2 reads LQKENI.

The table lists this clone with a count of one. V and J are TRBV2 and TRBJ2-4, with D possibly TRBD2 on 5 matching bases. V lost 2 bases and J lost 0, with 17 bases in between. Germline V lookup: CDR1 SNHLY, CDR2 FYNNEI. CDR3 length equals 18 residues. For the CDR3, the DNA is TGTGCCAGCAGTGAACTCGGCCGGAGCGGATTAGCCAAAAACATTCAGTACTTC. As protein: CASSELGRSGLAKNIQYF.

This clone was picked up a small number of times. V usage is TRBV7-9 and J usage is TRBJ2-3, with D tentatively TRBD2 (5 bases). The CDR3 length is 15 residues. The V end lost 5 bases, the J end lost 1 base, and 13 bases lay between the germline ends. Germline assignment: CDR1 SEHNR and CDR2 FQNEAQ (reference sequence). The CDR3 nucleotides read TGTGCCAGCAGCCTCTTATCCGGGGGCACAGATACGCAGTATTTT. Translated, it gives CASSLLSGGTDTQYF.

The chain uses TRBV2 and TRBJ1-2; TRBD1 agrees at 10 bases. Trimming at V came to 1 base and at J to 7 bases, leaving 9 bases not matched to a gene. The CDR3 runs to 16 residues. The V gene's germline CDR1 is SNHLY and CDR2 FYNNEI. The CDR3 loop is CASSEGFTGQGIGYTF. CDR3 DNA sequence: TGTGCCAGCAGTGAAGGATTTACGGGACAGGGGATTGGCTACACCTTC.

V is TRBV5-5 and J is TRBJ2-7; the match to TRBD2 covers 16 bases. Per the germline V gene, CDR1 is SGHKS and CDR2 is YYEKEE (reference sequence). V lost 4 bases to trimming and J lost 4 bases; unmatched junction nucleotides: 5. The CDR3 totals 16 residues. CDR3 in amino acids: CASSTGLAGGGYEQYF. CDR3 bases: TGTGCCAGCAGCACGGGACTAGCGGGAGGGGGGTACGAGCAGTACTTC.

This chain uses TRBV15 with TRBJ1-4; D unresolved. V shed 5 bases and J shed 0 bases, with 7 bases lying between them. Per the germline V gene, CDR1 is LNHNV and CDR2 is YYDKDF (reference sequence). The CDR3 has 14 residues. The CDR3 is CATSPGTTNEKLFF. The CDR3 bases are TGTGCCACCAGCCCGGGAACAACTAATGAAAAACTGTTTTTT.

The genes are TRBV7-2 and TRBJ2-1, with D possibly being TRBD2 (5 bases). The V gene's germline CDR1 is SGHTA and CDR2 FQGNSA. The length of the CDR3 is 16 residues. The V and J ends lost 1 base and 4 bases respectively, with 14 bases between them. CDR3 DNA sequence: TGTGCCAGCAGCTTAGTATTGAGGGCCGGGTACAATGAGCAGTTCTTC. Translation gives CASSLVLRAGYNEQFF.

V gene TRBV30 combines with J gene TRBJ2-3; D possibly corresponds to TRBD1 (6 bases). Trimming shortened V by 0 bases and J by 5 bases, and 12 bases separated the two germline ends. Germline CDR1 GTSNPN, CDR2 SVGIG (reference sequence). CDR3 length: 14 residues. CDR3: CAWSVVGGLDTQYF. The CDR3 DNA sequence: TGTGCCTGGAGTGTTGTAGGGGGTCTAGATACGCAGTATTTT.

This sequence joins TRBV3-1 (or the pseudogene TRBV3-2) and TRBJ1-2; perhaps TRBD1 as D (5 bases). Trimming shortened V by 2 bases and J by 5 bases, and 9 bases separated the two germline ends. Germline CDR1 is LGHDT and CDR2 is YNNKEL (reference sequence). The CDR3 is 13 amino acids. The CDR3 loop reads CASSQQGSYGYTF. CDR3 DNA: TGTGCCAGCAGCCAACAGGGTTCTTATGGCTACACCTTC.

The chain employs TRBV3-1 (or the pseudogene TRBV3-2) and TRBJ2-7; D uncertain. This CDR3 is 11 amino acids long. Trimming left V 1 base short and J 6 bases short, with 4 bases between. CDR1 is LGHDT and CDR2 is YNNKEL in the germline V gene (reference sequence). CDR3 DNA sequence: TGTGCCAGCAGCCAAGCTAGCGAGCAGTACTTC. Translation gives CASSQASEQYF.

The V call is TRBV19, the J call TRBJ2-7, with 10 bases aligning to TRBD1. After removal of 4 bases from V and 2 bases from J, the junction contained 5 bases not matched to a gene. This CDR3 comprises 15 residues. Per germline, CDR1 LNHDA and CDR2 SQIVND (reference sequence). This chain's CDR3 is CASSTGDRGTYEQYF. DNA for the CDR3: TGTGCCAGTAGTACTGGGGACAGGGGAACCTACGAGCAGTACTTC. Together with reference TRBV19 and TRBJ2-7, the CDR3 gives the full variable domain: DGGITQSPKYLFRKEGQNVTLSCEQNLNHDAMYWYRQDPGQGLRLIYYSQIVNDFQKGDIAEGYSVSREKKESFPLTVTSAQKNPTAFYLCASSTGDRGTYEQYFGPGTRLTVT.

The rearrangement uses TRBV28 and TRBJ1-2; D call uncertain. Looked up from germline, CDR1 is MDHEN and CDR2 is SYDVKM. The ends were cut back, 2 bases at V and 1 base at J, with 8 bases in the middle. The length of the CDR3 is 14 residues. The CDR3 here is CASSLAVSNYGYTF. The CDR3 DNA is TGTGCCAGCAGTTTAGCAGTCAGTAACTATGGCTACACCTTC.

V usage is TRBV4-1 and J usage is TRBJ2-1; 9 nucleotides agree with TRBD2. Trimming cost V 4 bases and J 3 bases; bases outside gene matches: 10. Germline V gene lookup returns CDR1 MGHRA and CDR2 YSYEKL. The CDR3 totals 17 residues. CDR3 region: CASSPPPEREDYNEQFF. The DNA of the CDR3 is TGCGCCAGCAGCCCGCCTCCAGAGCGGGAGGACTACAATGAGCAGTTCTTC.

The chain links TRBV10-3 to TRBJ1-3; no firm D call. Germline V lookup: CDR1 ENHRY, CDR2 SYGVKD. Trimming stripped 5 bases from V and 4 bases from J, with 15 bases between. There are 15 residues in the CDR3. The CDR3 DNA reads TGTGCCATCAGTTATCGGTCCTCGAGGGGAAACACCATATATTTT. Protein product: CAISYRSSRGNTIYF.

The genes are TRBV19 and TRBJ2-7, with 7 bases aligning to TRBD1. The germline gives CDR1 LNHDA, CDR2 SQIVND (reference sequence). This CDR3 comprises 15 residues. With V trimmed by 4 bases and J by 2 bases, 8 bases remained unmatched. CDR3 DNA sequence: TGTGCCAGTAGTACCCAAATTGACAGGGCCTACGAGCAGTACTTC. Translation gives CASSTQIDRAYEQYF.

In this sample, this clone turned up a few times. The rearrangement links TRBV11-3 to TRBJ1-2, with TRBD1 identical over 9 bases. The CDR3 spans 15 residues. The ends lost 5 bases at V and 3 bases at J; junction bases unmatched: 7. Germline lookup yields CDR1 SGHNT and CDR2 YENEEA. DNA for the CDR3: TGTGCCAGCAGCCTGCCGACAGGGGGATACTATGGCTACACCTTC. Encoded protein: CASSLPTGGYYGYTF.

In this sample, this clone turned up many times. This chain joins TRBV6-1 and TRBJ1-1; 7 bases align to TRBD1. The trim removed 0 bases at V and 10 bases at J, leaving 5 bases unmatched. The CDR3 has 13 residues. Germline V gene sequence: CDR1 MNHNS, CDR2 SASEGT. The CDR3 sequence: CASSEATGVSAFF. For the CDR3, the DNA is TGTGCCAGCAGTGAAGCTACAGGGGTATCAGCTTTCTTT.

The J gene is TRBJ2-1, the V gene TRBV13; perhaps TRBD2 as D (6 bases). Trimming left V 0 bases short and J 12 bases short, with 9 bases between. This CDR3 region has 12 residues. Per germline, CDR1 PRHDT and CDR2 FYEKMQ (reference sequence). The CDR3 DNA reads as TGTGCCAGCAGCTTAGGGGGAGGAGGGCAGTTCTTC. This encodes CASSLGGGGQFF.

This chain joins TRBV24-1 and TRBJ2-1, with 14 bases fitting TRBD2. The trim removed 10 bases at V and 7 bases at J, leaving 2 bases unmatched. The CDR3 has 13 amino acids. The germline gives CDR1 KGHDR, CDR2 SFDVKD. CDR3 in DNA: TGTGCCACGGGACTAGCGGGAGTTAATGAGCAGTTCTTC. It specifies CATGLAGVNEQFF.

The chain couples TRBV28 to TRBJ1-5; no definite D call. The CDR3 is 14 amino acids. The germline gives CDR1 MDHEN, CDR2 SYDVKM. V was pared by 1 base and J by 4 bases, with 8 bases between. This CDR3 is CASSLSGRNQPQHF. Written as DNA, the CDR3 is TGTGCCAGCAGTTTATCGGGAAGGAATCAGCCCCAGCATTTT.

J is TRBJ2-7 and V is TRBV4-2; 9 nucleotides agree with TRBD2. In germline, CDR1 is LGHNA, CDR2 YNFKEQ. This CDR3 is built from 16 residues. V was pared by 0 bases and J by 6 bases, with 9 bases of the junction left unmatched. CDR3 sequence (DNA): TGTGCCAGCAGCCAAGATTTGAGCGGGGGGACTGGCGAGCAGTACTTC. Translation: CASSQDLSGGTGEQYF.